The clone carrying this TCR beta chain appeared a few times. Its matching antigen is unknown. This CDR3 region has 15 residues. The germline CDR1 and CDR2 sequences are SGHVS and FQNEAQ. Trimming pared 2 bases from V and 4 bases from J, leaving 12 bases between. This sample is drawn from a study of T cells in Graves' hyperthyroidism and ophthalmopathy. Findings and caveats of the study: Blood samples included most of the expanded thyroid clonotypes exceeding 0.001. A model of 13 V-J features distinguished ophthalmopathy from stable hyperthyroidism.

Using RNA transcripts as the source, TCR beta CDR3 regions were amplified. The HTBI set primed first-round TCR CDR3 RT-PCR. MiXCR, run by TCRdb on the multiplex PCR reads, gives a single entry per CDR3 protein. The table shows 600,000 to 650,000 distinct CDR3 sequences, with less than 25% occurring only once. The clonotype originates from a man aged 25-40 years with Graves' ophthalmopathy. Sequencing used blood. The chain recombines TRBV7-8 with TRBJ1-5, with D uncertain. CDR3: CASSLLTSYNQPQHF. The DNA for the CDR3 is TGTGCCAGCAGCTTACTTACCTCTTATAATCAGCCCCAGCATTTT.